Described below is a single TCR beta chain sequence and its context. This clone was seen a single time. It lacks a known antigen. The input lacks base qualities; no much larger clone sits a single base away. These data originate in a study of cytomegalovirus exposure and HLA in healthy donors (TCRdb year 2017). Background for the entire study: In an earlier analysis of some 610 of the donors, 250 to 350 Gb of sequence data and 120 million or so unique TCR beta sequences from 150 million to 200 million T cells were reported. Approximately 310 gigabases of sequencing data and approximately 85 million unique TCR sequences were included in an early release covering around 600 HLA-typed donors. Among the approximately 400 genotyped donors, around 79% belonged to the genetic ancestry cluster associated with self-reported Caucasian donors. The aim of the study was to test whether cataloging public T cell receptors could identify signatures of past pathogen exposure. The T cell repertoires of around 670 subjects were profiled by immunosequencing and related to cytomegalovirus serostatus. Along with the roughly 670-subject first cohort, a separate validation cohort of approximately 110 different subjects was used. To predict cytomegalovirus infection status, the study combined high-throughput TCR immunosequencing, statistical association of individual TCRs with disease status, and machine learning. In a later analysis, previously published TCR beta repertoires from about 640 donors were re-analyzed and high-resolution HLA genotyping was added so that TCR occurrence patterns could be studied. In the later analysis, no new phenotypic data were used to find candidate immune exposures; instead, reliance was placed on TCR beta sequences and their occurrence across donors. To decide whether each TCR beta V gene segment behaved as functional or pseudogenic, an earlier analysis of fewer than 750 of the donors relied on high-throughput TCR beta sequencing. Donor age, sex, ethnicity and CMV serostatus were compiled together with the repertoire data. Genome-wide SNP genotypes for about 55% of the roughly 670 donors were used in a later genetic analysis, which treated that subset as a discovery cohort. Every repertoire in the discovery cohort had been generated on one and the same sequencing platform. Both class I and class II loci were covered by HLA typing, at four-digit resolution. Typing coverage differed by locus: A, B, C, DRB1 and DQB1 were typed in about 629-630 donors, DQA1 in approximately 520, DPA1 in some 610, and DPB1 in around 490. Roughly 5 DR-DQ haplotypes were treated as single units for association and clustering because of strong linkage in the cohort. On average, around 240,000 unique TCR beta nucleotide sequences were sequenced per donor among a few hundred genotyped donors of the cohort, with roughly 20% of those sequences being non-productive.

The cohort consisted of some 670 healthy bone marrow donors. At the time of sampling, every cohort member was nominally healthy, though immune exposures that went unrecorded were likely present. The donor tested CMV seronegative, placing the donor among the approximately 400 seronegative members of the cohort. A peripheral blood sample was provided by each donor, and peripheral blood mononuclear cells were used for TCR beta sequencing. Genomic DNA was extracted from the blood cell samples with the Qiagen DNeasy Blood Extraction Kit. Library creation used the immunoSEQ multiplex PCR assay. A mixture of 60 forward primers for TCR Vbeta segments and 13 reverse primers for TCR Jbeta segments was used in the multiplex PCR. The CDR3 region of rearranged TCR beta genes was amplified from genomic DNA with a multiplex PCR assay. The Illumina HiSeq System was used to sequence the amplified TCR beta libraries as 87-base-pair reads. For the original study's pipeline: A later analysis counted approximately 74 million unique TCR beta chains across the 690 or so repertoires, and approximately 11 million of these chains were shared by at least two donors. A nearest-neighbor algorithm error-corrected the raw reads and collapsed the reads into unique sequences, merging closely related sequences to remove PCR and sequencing errors. Alignment of CDR3 sequences to IMGT reference sequences was used to assign V, D and J gene segments. For a sequence to be retained, at least a six-nucleotide match to both a V gene segment and a J gene segment was required. A rearrangement counted as productive if the CDR3 had no stop codons and remained in frame with V and J, and every other rearrangement counted as non-productive. Following IMGT convention, CDR3 was defined as the stretch from the second conserved V-encoded cysteine to the conserved J-encoded phenylalanine. Sequences without an unambiguous match to a single V gene segment were excluded from the earlier analysis of 500 to 700 of the donors. An earlier analysis of a few hundred of the donors classified V segments as functional when productive rearrangements were above 56.7% and as segregating when the standard deviation between donors was above 5%. A statistical classification framework was developed to diagnose cytomegalovirus status using the catalog of TCR beta chain sequences. V and J gene assignment, in a later analysis, came from comparing TCR nucleotide sequences with IMGT/GENE-DB human TR gene sequences. A later analysis assigned CDR3 sequences and most-parsimonious VDJ recombination scenarios with the TCRdist pipeline. A later analysis defined each TCR beta chain by its CDR3 amino acid sequence plus V-gene family, and excluded reads lacking a unique V-gene family. A later analysis removed 592 highly shared, low-generation-probability nucleotide sequences to deal with suspected cross-contamination and a sequencing artifact. In a later analysis, a clonal expansion index was calculated for each public chain from normalized within-repertoire ranks of inferred template counts. A later analysis computed generation probabilities with a VDJ recombination model fitted to out-of-frame rearrangements, and checked the results against IGoR. A later analysis scored TCR-TCR, TCR-HLA and TCR-CMV co-occurrence with hypergeometric tests, applying a repertoire-size bias correction to TCR pairs. To estimate false discovery rates, a later analysis permuted the HLA or CMV assignments 20 times. In a later analysis, co-occurring TCRs were grouped with DBSCAN, and TCRdist sequence similarity was added when clustering was performed within HLA-allele-positive subsets. Repertoires with fewer than 30,000 or more than 120,000 public chains were left out of co-occurrence clustering, as were a few repertoires with anomalous nucleotide sharing. The table was pulled from immuneACCESS by TCRdb, which kept in-frame rearrangements only. Such tables lose some clones; where checked, under half of the loss comes from unresolved V genes, and the rest has no known cause. The V and J calls and the clone size are those of that table, but D and trimming were determined from the DNA. Within this sample are 150,000 to 200,000 clones, with approximately 88% of them counted one time only. The leading ten clones occupy about 1% of the sample.

The research as a whole found: A group of highly shared sequence variants was considered likely to be a technical artifact of the sequencing pipeline. According to a later analysis, most CMV-associated TCR beta chains appeared to be HLA-restricted, and the HLA associations seemed to be driven largely by CMV exposure. Only TCR beta chains were sequenced in this cohort, and the absence of alpha or paired-chain data limited detectable features. In vitro tests confirmed that a few of the cytomegalovirus-associated TCR beta chains recognize cytomegalovirus antigens. A later analysis found that HLA-associated TCR beta chains were more clonally expanded and had lower generation probabilities than equally common non-associated chains. Several of the top co-occurrence clusters appeared to be linked to parvovirus B19, influenza, CMV and Epstein-Barr virus, according to a later analysis. In a later genetic analysis, fewer N-insertions in productive TCRs were reported among donors in an Asian-associated ancestry cluster than the approximately 670-donor mean. Correlated functional status among segregating V segments might reflect linkage disequilibrium, but an unknown experimental factor could not be ruled out. When HLA alleles, especially DR and DQ, strongly co-occurred, TCR associations were difficult to assign to individual alleles. It was suggested by the authors that the approach could potentially be generalized to other disease states and immunological phenotypes. Sequencing depth was assumed to be roughly uniform across donors in the presence/absence analyses, though that assumption may not hold. A further reported finding was that TCR beta sequences accurately predicted the HLA-A and HLA-B alleles for most subjects in the first cohort. A later analysis associated 15,000 to 20,000 TCR beta sequences with specific HLA alleles at a false discovery rate of 0.05. In a later genetic analysis, a missense DCLRE1C variant was associated with V-gene and J-gene trimming of TCR beta chains, and the association was replicated in an independent cohort. The only immune exposure information available for the cohort was CMV serostatus. The 87-base-pair reads could not distinguish some IMGT-functional V segments, including TRBV6-2 and TRBV6-3, so those segments were excluded. In a later analysis, the rate of TCR association differed among HLA loci, with DRB1 alleles having the most associated TCRs and HLA-C alleles having the fewest. Because HLA typing was missing for some donors at each locus, association tests included only the typed subset. In both the original and validation cohorts, the classifier was reported to diagnose cytomegalovirus status with high specificity and sensitivity. In an earlier analysis of fewer than 700 of the donors, most TCR beta V segments appeared in productive rearrangements about 87% or about 30% of the time, broadly matching IMGT annotations. The study listed 164 TCR beta chains as associated with cytomegalovirus. Most TCR sequences were seen in very few donors, while some public TCRs were found in many individuals. Because counts were too low, some 17 rarely observed V segments, including chromosome 9 orphons, were excluded from the earlier analysis of 587 of the donors.

The junction shows trimming of 0 bases on V and 4 bases on J, plus 13 bases between the germline ends. Per the germline V gene (reference sequence), MNHEY is the CDR1 and SMNVEV is the CDR2. The CDR3 spans 15 residues, from the cysteine through the phenylalanine. Of all the DNA, just the CDR3 is kept, 45 bases in frame from base 1. The sequence links TRBV27 to TRBJ2-7; there is no confident call for the D gene. The material sequenced was PBMCs. The TCR originated in a man between 25 and 39 years old in good health and CMV-seronegative. The DNA reads TGTGCCAGCAGTTTATCGGCCGACACCTCGTACGAGCAGTACTTC. Its protein is CASSLSADTSYEQYF.